This TCR beta chain was found in a study of cytomegalovirus exposure and HLA in healthy donors. PCR was performed using 60 Vbeta and 13 Jbeta primers. The data were produced by immunoSEQ multiplex PCR, yet TCRdb's version contains in-frame clones alone and is incomplete. The top ten clones hold 1.4% to 1.5% of a sample with around 140,000 clones, around four fifths of them seen once. CDR1 is MGHRA, CDR2 YSYEKL, per germline. CDR3 length equals 16 residues. V shed 4 bases and J 1 base; nucleotides not matched to a gene: 6. The clonotype originates from a man younger than 40 in good health and CMV-seropositive. Sequences were obtained from PBMCs. V usage is TRBV4-1 and J usage is TRBJ2-5; 10 bases line up with TRBD2. CDR3 sequence: CASSRYSGGPQETQYF. The CDR3 nucleotides read TGCGCCAGCAGCCGGTATAGCGGGGGGCCCCAAGAGACCCAGTACTTC.